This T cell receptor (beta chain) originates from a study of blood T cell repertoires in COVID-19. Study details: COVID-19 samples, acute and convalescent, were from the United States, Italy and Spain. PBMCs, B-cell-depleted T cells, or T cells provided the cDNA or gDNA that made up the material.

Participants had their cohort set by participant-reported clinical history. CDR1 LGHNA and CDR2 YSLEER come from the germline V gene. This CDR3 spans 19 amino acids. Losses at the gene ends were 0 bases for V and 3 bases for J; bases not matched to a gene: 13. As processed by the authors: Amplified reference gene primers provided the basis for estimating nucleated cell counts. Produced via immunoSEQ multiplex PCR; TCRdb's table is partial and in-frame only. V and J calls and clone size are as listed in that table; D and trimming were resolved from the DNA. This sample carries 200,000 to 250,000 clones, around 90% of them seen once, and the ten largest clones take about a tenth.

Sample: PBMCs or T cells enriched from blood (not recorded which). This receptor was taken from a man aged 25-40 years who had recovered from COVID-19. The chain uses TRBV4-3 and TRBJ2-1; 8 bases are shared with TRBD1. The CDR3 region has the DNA TGCGCCAGCAGCCAAGATCTTCGTCAAGGACAGGGTTACTACAATGAGCAGTTCTTC. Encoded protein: CASSQDLRQGQGYYNEQFF.